A single sample is the source of the 2 T cell receptor beta chains below, sequenced in a study of blood T cell repertoires in COVID-19. TCRdb's copy holds only in-frame clones and misses some; the assay was immunoSEQ multiplex PCR. The sample lists over 150,000 clones, about 91% seen once, with just under 4% in the top ten. Sequences were obtained from peripheral blood. Every receptor here comes from an older woman who had recovered from COVID-19.

This chain uses TRBV27 with TRBJ1-5, with a tentative D call TRBD1 (5 bases). The germline CDR1 and CDR2 sequences are MNHEY and SMNVEV (reference sequence). Deletions cut 6 bases from V and 6 bases from J, with 21 bases between. The CDR3 has 16 amino acids. The CDR3 bases are TGTGCCAGCAGCTCCGGGCATCCAGGGCAGGGTCAGCCCCAGCATTTT. It yields the protein CASSSGHPGQGQPQHF.

The chain couples TRBV3-1 (or the pseudogene TRBV3-2) to TRBJ2-7, with 11 bases identical to TRBD2. The length of the CDR3 is 15 residues. V dropped 5 bases and J dropped 2; count of bases not matched to a gene: 5. CDR1 and CDR2 from the germline V gene are LGHDT and YNNKEL (reference sequence). As DNA, the CDR3 is TGTGCCAGCAGCTTACGGACTAGCGGGCCCTACGAGCAGTACTTC. It specifies CASSLRTSGPYEQYF.